This is a list of T cell receptor beta chains from one sample in a study of preoperative IRX-2 immunotherapy in early breast cancer. Repertoires were generated with immunoSEQ multiplex PCR, while TCRdb's copy carries only in-frame clones and drops some. The repertoire holds 40,000 to 50,000 clones, with around 77% as singletons. The sequencing here drew on tumor tissue, taken after IRX-2 immunotherapy. The receptors stem from a human donor with breast cancer. Each CDR3 is given with its conserved first and last residue.

>TRBV14|TRBJ1-4
CASSRATRNEKLFF
>TRBV19|TRBJ2-1
CASSIQGGYEQFF
>TRBV19|TRBJ1-3
CASSTSGTGNTIYF
>TRBV6-8|TRBJ2-5
CASTRGTGGPLGETQYF
>TRBV30|TRBJ2-7
CAWSLGAEQYF
>TRBV11-3|TRBJ2-1
CASSQRAGDDEQFF
>TRBV19|TRBJ2-3
CASSIAVSTDTQYF
>TRBV28|TRBJ1-2
CASSLSGEGERHGYTF
>TRBV6-8|TRBJ1-3
CAGHTYLGDTIYF
>TRBV7-4|TRBJ1-5
CASSLGGMGNQPQHF
>TRBV6-8|TRBJ1-2
CASRSGDRVYGYTF
>TRBV6-8|TRBJ2-5
CASSQAPGALIQETQYF
>TRBV5-1|TRBJ2-2
CASSLGDGTGELFF
>TRBV5-1|TRBJ2-7
CASSLGRITSYEQYF
>TRBV10-2|TRBJ2-7
CASKQGAYEQYF
>TRBV11-3|TRBJ2-7
CASSLQGGSYEQYF
>TRBV18|TRBJ1-1
CASSGSGGQEAFF
>TRBV6-8|TRBJ2-7
CASAGTGWGEQYF
>TRBV5-1|TRBJ2-7
CASSLRVDTYEQYF
>TRBV10-2|TRBJ2-1
CASRTLLGGDEQFF
>TRBV5-1|TRBJ1-3
CASSLAPTSGNTIYF
>TRBV6-8|TRBJ1-1
CASSYLPGQGETEAFF
>TRBV6-8|TRBJ2-5
CASSVAAGQGPKETQYF
>TRBV5-1|TRBJ2-5
CASSLLVGEGTQYF
>TRBV6-8|TRBJ1-2
CASSYGQGVNYGYTF
>TRBV7-4|TRBJ1-5
CASSPDPGGNQPQHF
>TRBV19|TRBJ1-2
CASSGGTGPHGYTF
>TRBV19|TRBJ1-6
CASSISGRSYNSPLHF
>TRBV5-1|TRBJ2-7
CASSPGTSGRIDEQYF
>TRBV15|TRBJ2-1
CATSRERQGPYNEQFF
>TRBV28|TRBJ2-7
CASSFAGSYEQYF
>TRBV6-8|TRBJ1-5
CASSGQGVQGGPQHF
>TRBV5-1|TRBJ1-1
CASSFRESLNTEAFF
>TRBV19|TRBJ2-4
CASSTRQGSGNIQYF
>TRBV6-8|TRBJ1-1
CAISGDNFGGNTEAFF
>TRBV4-1|TRBJ2-1
CASSQEGLANHNEQFF
>TRBV6-8|TRBJ2-5
CASSSRLAGGSAETQYF
>TRBV5-1|TRBJ1-1
CASSLSTGVGNTEAFF
>TRBV9|TRBJ2-1
CASSTGVGNEQFF
>TRBV11-3|TRBJ2-1
CASSLSQSSYNEQFF
>TRBV5-1|TRBJ2-1
CASSLALAGARVDEQFF
>TRBV12-5|TRBJ2-3
CASGSDLATQYF